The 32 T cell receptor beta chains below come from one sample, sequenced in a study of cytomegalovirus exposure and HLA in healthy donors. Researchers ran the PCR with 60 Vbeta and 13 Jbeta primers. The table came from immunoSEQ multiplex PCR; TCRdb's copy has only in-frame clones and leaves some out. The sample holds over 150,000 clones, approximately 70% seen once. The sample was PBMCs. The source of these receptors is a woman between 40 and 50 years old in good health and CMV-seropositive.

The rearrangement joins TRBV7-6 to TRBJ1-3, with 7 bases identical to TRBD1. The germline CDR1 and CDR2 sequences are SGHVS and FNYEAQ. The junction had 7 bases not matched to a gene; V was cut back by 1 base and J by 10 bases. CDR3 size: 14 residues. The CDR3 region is CASSLEQGSGTIYF. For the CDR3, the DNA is TGTGCCAGCAGCTTAGAACAGGGGTCCGGGACCATATATTTT.

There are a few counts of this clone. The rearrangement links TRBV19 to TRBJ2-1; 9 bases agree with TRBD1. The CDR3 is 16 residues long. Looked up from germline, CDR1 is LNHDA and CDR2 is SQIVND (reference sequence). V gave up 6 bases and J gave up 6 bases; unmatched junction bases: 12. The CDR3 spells CASSESGTGNRNEQFF. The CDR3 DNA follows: TGTGCCAGTAGCGAAAGCGGGACAGGGAACCGCAATGAGCAGTTCTTC.

DNA of the CDR3: TGTGCCAGCAGACTGCCCCCCTCCAATGAGCAGTTCTTC. It specifies CASRLPPSNEQFF. This sequence joins TRBV7-2 and TRBJ2-1; D remains ambiguous. Germline CDR1 reads SGHTA; CDR2 reads FQGNSA. V was pared by 6 bases and J by 6 bases, with 12 bases between. CDR3 length: 13 amino acids.

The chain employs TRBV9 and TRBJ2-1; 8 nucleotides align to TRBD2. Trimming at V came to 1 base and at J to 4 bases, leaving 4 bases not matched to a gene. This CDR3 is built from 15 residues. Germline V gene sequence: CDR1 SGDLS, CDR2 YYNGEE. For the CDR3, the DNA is TGTGCCAGCAGCGTATCCGGGAGGGGTTACAATGAGCAGTTCTTC. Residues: CASSVSGRGYNEQFF.

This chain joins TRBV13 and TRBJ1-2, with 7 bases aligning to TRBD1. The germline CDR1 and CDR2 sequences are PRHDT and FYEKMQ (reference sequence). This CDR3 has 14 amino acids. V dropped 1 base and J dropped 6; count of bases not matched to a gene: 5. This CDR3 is CASSLVGGSDGYTF. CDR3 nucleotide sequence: TGTGCCAGCAGCTTAGTAGGGGGCTCGGATGGCTACACCTTC.

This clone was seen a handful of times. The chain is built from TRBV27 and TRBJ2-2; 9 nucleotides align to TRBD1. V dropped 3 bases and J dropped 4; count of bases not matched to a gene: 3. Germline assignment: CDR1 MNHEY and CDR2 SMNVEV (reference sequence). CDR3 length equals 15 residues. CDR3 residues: CASSFGQGLTGELFF. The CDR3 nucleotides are TGTGCCAGCAGTTTTGGACAGGGGCTCACCGGGGAGCTGTTTTTT.

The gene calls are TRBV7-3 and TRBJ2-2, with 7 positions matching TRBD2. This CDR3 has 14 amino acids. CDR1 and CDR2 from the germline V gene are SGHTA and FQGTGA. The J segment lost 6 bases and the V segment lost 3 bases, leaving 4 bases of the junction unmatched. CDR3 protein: CASSFTSGAGELFF. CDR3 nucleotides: TGTGCCAGCAGCTTCACCAGCGGGGCCGGGGAGCTGTTTTTT.

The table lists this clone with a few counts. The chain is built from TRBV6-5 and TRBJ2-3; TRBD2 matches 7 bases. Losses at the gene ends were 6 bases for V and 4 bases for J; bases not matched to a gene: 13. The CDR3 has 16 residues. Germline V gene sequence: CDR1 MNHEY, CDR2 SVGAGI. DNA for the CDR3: TGTGCCAGCAGCTACCAGTATCGGGGGGAGGCAGATACGCAGTATTTT. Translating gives CASSYQYRGEADTQYF.

CDR3 region: CASSPQSGSEQYF. The CDR3 region has the DNA TGTGCCAGCTCACCACAGTCAGGCAGCGAGCAGTACTTC. J is TRBJ2-7 and V is TRBV18; D call uncertain. The CDR3 totals 13 residues. The germline V gene encodes CDR1 KGHSH and CDR2 LQKENI. The V and J ends lost 1 base and 6 bases respectively, with 10 bases between them.

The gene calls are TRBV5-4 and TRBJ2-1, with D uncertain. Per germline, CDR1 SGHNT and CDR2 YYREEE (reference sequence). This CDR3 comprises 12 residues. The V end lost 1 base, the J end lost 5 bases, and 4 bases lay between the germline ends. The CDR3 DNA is TGTGCCAGCAGCTTGCGGGACAATGAGCAGTTCTTC. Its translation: CASSLRDNEQFF.

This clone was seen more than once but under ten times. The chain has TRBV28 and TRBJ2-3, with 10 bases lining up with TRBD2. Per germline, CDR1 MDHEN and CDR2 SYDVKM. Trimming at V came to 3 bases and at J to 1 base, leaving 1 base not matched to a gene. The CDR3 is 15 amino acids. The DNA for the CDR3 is TGTGCCAGCAGTTTGGGGACTAGCGGCACAGATACGCAGTATTTT. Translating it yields CASSLGTSGTDTQYF.

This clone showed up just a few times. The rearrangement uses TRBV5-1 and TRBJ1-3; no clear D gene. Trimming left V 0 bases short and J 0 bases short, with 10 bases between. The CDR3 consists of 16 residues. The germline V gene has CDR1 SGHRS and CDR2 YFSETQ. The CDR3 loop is CASSLAARLSGNTIYF. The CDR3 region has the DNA TGCGCCAGCAGCTTGGCCGCAAGACTCTCTGGAAACACCATATATTTT. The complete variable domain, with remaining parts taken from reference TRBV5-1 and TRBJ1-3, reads KAGVTQTPRYLIKTRGQQVTLSCSPISGHRSVSWYQQTPGQGLQFLFEYFSETQRNKGNFPGRFSGRQFSNSRSEMNVSTLELGDSALYLCASSLAARLSGNTIYFGEGSWLTVV.

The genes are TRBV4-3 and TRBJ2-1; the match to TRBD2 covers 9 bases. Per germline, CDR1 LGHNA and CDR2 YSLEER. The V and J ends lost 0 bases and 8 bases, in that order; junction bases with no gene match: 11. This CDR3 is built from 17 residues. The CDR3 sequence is CASSQDLAGGPRDEQFF. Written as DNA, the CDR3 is TGCGCCAGCAGCCAAGATCTCGCGGGAGGGCCTAGGGATGAGCAGTTCTTC.

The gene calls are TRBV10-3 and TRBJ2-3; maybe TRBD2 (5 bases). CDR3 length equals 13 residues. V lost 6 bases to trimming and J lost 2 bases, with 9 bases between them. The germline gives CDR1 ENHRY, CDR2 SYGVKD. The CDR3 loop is CAIRGDPTDTQYF. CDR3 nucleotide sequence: TGTGCCATCAGGGGAGACCCCACAGATACGCAGTATTTT.

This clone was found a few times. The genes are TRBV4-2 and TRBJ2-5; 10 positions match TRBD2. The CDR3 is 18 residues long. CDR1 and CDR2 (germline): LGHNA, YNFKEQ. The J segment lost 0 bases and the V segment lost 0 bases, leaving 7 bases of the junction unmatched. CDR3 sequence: CASSQEGSGGVYQETQYF. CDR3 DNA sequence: TGTGCCAGCAGCCAAGAGGGAAGCGGGGGGGTTTACCAAGAGACCCAGTACTTC.

Written as DNA, the CDR3 is TGTGCCAGCAGCTTACTAGCGGGGGGGCACAATGAGCAGTTCTTC. It yields the protein CASSLLAGGHNEQFF. V is TRBV7-3 and J is TRBJ2-1; TRBD2 matches 12 bases. The CDR3 has 15 amino acids. The V segment lost 2 bases and the J segment 5 bases; nucleotides outside the gene matches: 1. Germline assignment: CDR1 SGHTA and CDR2 FQGTGA.

The chain's CDR3 is CASSIGGTDPYGYTF. In DNA form, the CDR3 reads TGTGCCAGTAGTATAGGGGGCACCGACCCCTATGGCTACACCTTC. The V and J genes are TRBV19 and TRBJ1-2, with TRBD1 as a possible D gene (5 bases). The ends were cut back, 1 base at V and 4 bases at J, with 13 bases in the middle. This CDR3 comprises 15 residues. Germline V gene lookup returns CDR1 LNHDA and CDR2 SQIVND (reference sequence).

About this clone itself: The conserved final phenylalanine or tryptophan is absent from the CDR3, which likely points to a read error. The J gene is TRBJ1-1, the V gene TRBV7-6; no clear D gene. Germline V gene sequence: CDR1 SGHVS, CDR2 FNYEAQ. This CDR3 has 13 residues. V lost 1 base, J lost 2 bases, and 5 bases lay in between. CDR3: CASSLETNTEAFL. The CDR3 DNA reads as TGTGCCAGCAGCTTAGAGACTAACACTGAAGCTTTCCTT.

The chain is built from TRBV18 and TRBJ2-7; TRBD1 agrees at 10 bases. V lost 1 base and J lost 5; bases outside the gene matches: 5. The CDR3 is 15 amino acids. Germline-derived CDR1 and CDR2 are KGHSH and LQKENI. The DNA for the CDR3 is TGTGCCAGCTCACCACAGGGACAGGGGCAGAACGAGCAGTACTTC. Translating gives CASSPQGQGQNEQYF.

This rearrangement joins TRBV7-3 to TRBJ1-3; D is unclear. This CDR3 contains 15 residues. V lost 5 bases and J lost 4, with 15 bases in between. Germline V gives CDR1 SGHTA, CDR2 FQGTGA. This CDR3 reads CASSPQRAEGNTIYF. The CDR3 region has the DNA TGTGCCAGCAGCCCCCAGAGGGCCGAAGGAAACACCATATATTTT.

CDR3 residues: CASSLTPTGLEYF. The CDR3 DNA follows: TGTGCCAGCAGCTTAACCCCGACAGGGTTGGAGTACTTC. The chain uses TRBV11-3 and TRBJ2-7; 7 bases are a match to TRBD1. Germline V gene data show CDR1 as SGHNT and CDR2 as YENEEA. This CDR3 contains 13 residues. V dropped 2 bases and J dropped 11; count of bases not matched to a gene: 9.

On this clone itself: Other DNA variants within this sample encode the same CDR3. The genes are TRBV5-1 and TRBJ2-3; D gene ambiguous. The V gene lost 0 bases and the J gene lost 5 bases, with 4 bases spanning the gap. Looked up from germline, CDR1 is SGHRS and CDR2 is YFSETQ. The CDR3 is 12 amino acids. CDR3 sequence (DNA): TGCGCCAGCAGCTTGGCCGGAGATACGCAGTATTTT. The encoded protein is CASSLAGDTQYF.

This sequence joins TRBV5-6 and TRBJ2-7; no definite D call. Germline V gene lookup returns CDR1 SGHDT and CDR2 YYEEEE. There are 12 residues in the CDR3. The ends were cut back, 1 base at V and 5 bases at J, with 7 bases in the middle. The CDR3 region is CASSLSRDEQYF. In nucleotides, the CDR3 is TGTGCCAGCAGCTTGAGTAGAGACGAGCAGTACTTC.

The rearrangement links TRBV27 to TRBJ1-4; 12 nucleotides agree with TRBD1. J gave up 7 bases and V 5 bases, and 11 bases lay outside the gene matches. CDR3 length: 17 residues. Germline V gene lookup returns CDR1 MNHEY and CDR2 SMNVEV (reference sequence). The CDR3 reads CASSTTGTGGRREKLFF. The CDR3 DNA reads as TGTGCCAGCAGTACAACCGGGACAGGGGGCAGACGTGAAAAACTGTTTTTT.

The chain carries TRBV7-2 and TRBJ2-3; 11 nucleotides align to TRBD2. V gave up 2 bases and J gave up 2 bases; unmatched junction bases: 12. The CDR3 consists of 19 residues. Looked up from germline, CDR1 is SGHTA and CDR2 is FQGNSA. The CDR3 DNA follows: TGTGCCAGCAGCTTACCCGGGACTAGCGGATCCTTTAACACAGATACGCAGTATTTT. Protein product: CASSLPGTSGSFNTDTQYF.

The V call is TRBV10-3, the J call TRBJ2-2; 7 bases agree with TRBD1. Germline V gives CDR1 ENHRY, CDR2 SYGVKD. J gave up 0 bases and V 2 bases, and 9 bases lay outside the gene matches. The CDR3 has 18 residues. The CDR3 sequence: CAISEPFKGGSNTGELFF. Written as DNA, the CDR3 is TGTGCCATCAGTGAGCCTTTCAAAGGGGGCTCGAACACCGGGGAGCTGTTTTTT.

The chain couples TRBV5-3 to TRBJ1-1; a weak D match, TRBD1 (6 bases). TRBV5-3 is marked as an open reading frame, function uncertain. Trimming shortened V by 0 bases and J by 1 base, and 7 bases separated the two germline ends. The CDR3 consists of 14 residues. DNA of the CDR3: TGTGCCAGAAGCTTGGTCAGGGGGAACACTGAAGCTTTCTTT. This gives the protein CARSLVRGNTEAFF.

CDR3 sequence reads: CASSLVPGLAGLSTDTQYF. The CDR3 nucleotides read TGCGCCAGCAGCTTGGTGCCCGGACTAGCGGGACTGAGCACAGATACGCAGTATTTT. The V call is TRBV5-1, the J call TRBJ2-3, with 12 bases that match TRBD2. The germline V gene encodes CDR1 SGHRS and CDR2 YFSETQ. The CDR3 extends over 19 amino acids. J lost 0 bases, V lost 0 bases, and 8 bases had no gene match.

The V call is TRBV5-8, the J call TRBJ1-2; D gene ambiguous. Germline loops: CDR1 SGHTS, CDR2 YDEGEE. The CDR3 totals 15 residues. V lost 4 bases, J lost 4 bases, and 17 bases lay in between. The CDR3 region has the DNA TGTGCCAGCAGCGGACTTCTACTTAACCCCTATGGCTACACCTTC. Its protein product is CASSGLLLNPYGYTF.

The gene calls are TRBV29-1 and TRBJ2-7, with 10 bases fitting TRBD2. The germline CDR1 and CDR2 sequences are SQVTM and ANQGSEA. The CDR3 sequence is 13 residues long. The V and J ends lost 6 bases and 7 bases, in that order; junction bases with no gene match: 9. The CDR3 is CSVVLAGASEQYF. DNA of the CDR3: TGCAGCGTAGTCCTAGCGGGAGCGTCGGAGCAGTACTTC.

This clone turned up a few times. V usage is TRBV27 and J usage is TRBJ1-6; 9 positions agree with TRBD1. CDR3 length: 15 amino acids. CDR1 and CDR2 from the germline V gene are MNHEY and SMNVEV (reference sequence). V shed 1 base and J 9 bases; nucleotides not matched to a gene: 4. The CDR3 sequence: CASSLLTGGTSPLHF. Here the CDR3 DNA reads TGTGCCAGCAGTTTATTGACAGGGGGAACTTCACCCCTCCACTTT.

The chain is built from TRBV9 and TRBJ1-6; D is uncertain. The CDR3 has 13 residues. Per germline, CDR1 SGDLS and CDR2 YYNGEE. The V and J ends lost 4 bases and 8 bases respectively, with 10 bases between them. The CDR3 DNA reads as TGTGCCAGCAGCTTGGGAGGGTATTCACCCCTCCACTTT. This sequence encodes CASSLGGYSPLHF.